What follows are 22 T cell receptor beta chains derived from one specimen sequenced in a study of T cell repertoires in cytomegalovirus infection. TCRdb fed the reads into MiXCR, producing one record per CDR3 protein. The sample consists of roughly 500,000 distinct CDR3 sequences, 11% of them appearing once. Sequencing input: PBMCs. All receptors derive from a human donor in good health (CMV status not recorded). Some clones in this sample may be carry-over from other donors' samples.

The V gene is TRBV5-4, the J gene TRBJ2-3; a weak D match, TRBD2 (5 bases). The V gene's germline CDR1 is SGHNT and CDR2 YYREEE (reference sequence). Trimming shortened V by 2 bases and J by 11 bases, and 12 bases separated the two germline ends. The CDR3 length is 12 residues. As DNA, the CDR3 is TGTGCCAGCAGCTTCAATGCGGGTGAGCAGTATTTT. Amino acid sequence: CASSFNAGEQYF.

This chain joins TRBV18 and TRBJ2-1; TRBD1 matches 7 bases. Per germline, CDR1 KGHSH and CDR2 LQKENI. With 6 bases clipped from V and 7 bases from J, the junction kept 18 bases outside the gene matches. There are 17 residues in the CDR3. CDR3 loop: CASSPKALSGTENEQFF. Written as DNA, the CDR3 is TGTGCCAGCTCTCCCAAAGCACTTTCCGGGACAGAAAATGAGCAGTTCTTC.

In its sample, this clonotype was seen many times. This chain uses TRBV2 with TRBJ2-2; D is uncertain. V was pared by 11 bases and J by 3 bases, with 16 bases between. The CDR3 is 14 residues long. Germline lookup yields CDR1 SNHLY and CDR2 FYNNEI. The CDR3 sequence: CAVLVGSYTGELFF. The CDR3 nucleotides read TGTGCCGTGCTTGTGGGCAGTTACACCGGGGAGCTGTTTTTT.

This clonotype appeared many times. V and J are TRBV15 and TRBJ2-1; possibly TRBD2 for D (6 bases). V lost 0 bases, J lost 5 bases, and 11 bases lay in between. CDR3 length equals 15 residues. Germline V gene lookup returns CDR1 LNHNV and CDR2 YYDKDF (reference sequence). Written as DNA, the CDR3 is TGTGCCACCAGCAGAGATCGGGGGAGAAACAATGAGCAGTTCTTC. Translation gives CATSRDRGRNNEQFF.

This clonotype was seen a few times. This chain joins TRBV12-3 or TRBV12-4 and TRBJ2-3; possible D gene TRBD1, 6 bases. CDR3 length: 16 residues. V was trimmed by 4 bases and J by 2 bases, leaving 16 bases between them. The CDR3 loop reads CASSSRTVGDTDTQYF. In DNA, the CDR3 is TGTGCCAGCAGTTCCCGGACAGTCGGGGACACAGATACGCAGTATTTT.

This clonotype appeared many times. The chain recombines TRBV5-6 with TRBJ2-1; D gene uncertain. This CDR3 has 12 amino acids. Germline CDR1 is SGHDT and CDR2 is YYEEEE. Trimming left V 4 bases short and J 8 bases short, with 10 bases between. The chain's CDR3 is CASSGLVDEQFF. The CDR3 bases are TGTGCCAGCAGCGGATTGGTGGATGAGCAGTTCTTC.

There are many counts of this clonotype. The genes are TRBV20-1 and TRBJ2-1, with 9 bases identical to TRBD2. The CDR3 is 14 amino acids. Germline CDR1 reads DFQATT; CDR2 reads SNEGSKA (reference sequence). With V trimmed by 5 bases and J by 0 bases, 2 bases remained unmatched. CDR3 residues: CSAFSGSSYNEQFF. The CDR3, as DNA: TGCAGTGCTTTTAGCGGGAGCTCCTACAATGAGCAGTTCTTC.

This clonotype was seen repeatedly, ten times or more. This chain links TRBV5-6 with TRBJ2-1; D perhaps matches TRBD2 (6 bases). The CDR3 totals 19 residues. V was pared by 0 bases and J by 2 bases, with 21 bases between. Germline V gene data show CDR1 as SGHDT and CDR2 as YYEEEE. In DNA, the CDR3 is TGTGCCAGCAGCTTGGAGGCAGTGGCGGGGCTAGCCCCCTACAATGAGCAGTTCTTC. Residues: CASSLEAVAGLAPYNEQFF.

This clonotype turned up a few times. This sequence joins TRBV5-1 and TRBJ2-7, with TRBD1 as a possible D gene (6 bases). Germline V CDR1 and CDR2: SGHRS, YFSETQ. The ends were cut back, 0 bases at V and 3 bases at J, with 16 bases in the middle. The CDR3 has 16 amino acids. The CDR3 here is CASSLALQGSIYEQYF. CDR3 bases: TGCGCCAGCAGCTTGGCGTTACAGGGATCAATCTACGAGCAGTACTTC.

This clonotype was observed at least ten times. DNA for the CDR3: TGTGCCAGCAGTTTCGGCCTCGACAATGAGCAGTTCTTC. Translating gives CASSFGLDNEQFF. The gene calls are TRBV28 and TRBJ2-1; D not resolved. Germline assignment: CDR1 MDHEN and CDR2 SYDVKM. Trimming removed 3 bases from V and 5 bases from J, with 8 bases in between. This CDR3 is built from 13 residues.

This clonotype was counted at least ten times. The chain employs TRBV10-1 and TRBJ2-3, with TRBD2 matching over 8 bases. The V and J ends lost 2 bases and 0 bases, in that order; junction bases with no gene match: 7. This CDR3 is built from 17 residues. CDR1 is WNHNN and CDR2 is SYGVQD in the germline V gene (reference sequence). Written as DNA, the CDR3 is TGCGCCAGCAGTGAGAACCCAGCGGGGGCTAGCACAGATACGCAGTATTTT. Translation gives CASSENPAGASTDTQYF.

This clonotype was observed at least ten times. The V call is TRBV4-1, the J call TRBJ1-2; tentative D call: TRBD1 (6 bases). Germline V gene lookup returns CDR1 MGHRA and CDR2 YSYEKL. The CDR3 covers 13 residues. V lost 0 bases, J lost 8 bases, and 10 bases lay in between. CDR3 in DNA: TGCGCCAGCAGCCAAGATCGAAGGGGGGGCTACACCTTC. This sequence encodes CASSQDRRGGYTF.

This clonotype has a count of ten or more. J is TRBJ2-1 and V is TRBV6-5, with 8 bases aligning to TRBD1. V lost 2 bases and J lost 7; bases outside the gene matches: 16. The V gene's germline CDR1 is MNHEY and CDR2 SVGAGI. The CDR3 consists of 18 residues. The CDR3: CASSYRLTGALSGNEQFF. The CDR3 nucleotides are TGTGCCAGCAGTTACCGTCTGACAGGGGCGTTGAGTGGGAATGAGCAGTTCTTC.

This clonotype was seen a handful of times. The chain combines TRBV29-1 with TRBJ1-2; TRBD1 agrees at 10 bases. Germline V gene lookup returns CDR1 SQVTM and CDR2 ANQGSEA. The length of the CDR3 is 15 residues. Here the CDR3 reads CTIHGQGEANYGYTF. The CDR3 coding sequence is TGCACCATCCACGGACAGGGGGAAGCTAACTATGGCTACACCTTC. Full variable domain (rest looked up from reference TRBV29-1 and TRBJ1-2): SAVISQKPSRDICQRGTSLTIQCQVDSQVTMMFWYRQQPGQSLTLIATANQGSEATYESGFVIDKFPISRPNLTFSTLTVSNMSPEDSSIYLCTIHGQGEANYGYTFGSGTRLTVV.

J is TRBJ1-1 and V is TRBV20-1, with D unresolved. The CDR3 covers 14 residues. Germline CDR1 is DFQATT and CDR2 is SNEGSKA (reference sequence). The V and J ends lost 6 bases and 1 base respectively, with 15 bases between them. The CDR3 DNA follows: TGCAGTGCCCTAAAAAGGTCCCCGAACACTGAAGCTTTCTTT. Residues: CSALKRSPNTEAFF.

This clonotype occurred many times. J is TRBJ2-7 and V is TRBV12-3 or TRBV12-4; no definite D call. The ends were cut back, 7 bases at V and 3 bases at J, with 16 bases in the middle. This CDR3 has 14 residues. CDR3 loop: CASTKIETLYEQYF. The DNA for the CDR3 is TGTGCCAGCACCAAAATCGAGACCCTCTACGAGCAGTACTTC.

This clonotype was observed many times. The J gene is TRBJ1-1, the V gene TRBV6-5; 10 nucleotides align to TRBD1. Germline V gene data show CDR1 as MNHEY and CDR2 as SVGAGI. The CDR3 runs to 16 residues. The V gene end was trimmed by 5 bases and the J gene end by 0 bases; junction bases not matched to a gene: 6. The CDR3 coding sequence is TGTGCCAGCAGTACAGACAGGGGGCTCATGAACACTGAAGCTTTCTTT. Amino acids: CASSTDRGLMNTEAFF.

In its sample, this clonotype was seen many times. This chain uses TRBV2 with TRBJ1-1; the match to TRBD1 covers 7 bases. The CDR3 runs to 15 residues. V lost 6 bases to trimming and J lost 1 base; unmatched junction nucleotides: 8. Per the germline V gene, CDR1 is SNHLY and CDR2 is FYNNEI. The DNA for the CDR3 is TGTGCCAGCAGGACAGGGACGGGATGGAACACTGAAGCTTTCTTT. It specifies CASRTGTGWNTEAFF.

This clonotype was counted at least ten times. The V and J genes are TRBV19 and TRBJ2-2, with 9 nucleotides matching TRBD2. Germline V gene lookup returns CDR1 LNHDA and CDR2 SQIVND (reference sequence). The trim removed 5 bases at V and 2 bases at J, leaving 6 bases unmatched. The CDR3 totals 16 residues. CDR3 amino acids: CASSSRLAENTGELFF. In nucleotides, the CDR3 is TGTGCCAGTAGTTCAAGACTAGCGGAAAACACCGGGGAGCTGTTTTTT. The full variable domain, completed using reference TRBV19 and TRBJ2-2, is DGGITQSPKYLFRKEGQNVTLSCEQNLNHDAMYWYRQDPGQGLRLIYYSQIVNDFQKGDIAEGYSVSREKKESFPLTVTSAQKNPTAFYLCASSSRLAENTGELFFGEGSRLTVL.

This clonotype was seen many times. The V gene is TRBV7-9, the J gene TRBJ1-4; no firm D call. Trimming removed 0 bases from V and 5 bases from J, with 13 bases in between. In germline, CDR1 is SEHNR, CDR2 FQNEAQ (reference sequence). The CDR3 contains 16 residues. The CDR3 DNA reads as TGTGCCAGCAGCTTAGCGCTGGGAGCCTCCAATGAAAAACTGTTTTTT. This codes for CASSLALGASNEKLFF.

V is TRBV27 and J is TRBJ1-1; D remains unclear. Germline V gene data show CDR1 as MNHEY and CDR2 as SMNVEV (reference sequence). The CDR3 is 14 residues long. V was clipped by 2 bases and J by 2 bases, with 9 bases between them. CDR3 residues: CASSLGYPNTEAFF. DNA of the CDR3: TGTGCCAGCAGTTTAGGCTATCCTAACACTGAAGCTTTCTTT.

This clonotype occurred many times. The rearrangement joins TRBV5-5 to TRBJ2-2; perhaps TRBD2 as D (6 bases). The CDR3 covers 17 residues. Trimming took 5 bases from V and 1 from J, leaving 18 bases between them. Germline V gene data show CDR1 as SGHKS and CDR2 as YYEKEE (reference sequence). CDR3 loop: CASSSTLGLLNTGELFF. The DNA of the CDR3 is TGTGCCAGCAGTTCAACCTTGGGACTCCTGAACACCGGGGAGCTGTTTTTT.